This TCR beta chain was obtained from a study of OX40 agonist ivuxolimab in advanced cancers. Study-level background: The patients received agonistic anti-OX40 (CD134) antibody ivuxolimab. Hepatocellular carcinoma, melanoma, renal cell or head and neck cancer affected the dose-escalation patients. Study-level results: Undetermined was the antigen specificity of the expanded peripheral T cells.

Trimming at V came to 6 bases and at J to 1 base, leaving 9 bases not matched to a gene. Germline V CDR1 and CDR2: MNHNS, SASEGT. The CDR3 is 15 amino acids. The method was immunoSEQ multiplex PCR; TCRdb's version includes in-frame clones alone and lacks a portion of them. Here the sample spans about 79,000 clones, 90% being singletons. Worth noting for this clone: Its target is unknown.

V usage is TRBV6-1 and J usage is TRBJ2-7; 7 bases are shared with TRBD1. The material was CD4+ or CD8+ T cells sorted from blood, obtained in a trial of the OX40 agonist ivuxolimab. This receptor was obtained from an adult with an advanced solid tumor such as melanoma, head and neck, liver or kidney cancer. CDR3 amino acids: CASRFGTDLSYEQYV. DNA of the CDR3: TGTGCCAGCAGATTTGGGACAGACCTTTCCTACGAGCAGTACGTC.